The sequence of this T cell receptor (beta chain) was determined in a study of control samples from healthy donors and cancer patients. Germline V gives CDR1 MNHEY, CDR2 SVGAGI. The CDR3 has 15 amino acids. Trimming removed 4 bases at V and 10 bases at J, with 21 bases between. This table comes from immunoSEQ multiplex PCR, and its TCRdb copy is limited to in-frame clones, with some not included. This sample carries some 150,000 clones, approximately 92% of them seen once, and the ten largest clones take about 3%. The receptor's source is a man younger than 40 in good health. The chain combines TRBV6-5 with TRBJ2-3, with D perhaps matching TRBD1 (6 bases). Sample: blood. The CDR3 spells CASSSRHGLAGAQYF. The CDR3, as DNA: TGTGCCAGCAGTTCACGCCACGGGCTAGCAGGGGCGCAGTATTTT.